Listed here are 17 T cell receptor beta chains from one sample, sequenced in a study of neurological immune-mediated disorders. The time point was: longitudinal time-point 1 (baseline). TCRdb passed the 5' RACE reads through MiXCR, listing each CDR3 protein once. The profile covers more than 70,000 distinct CDR3 sequences, with about 9.4% appearing a single time and 9.6% taken by the ten largest. Sequencing was carried out using PBMCs. These receptors were taken from a man aged 25 to 45 in good health.

This clonotype was detected many times. V usage is TRBV5-6 and J usage is TRBJ2-1, with D possibly matching TRBD1 (6 bases). In germline, CDR1 is SGHDT, CDR2 YYEEEE. V dropped 4 bases and J dropped 3 bases, with 17 bases sitting between them. The CDR3 runs 16 residues. CDR3 sequence: CASSLVEDSGYNEQFF. The CDR3, as DNA: TGTGCCAGCAGCCTGGTGGAGGACAGCGGCTACAATGAGCAGTTCTTC.

Worth noting for this clonotype: Since a much larger clone is just one base distant, this may be a read error. The V call is TRBV2, the J call TRBJ2-7; weak D call: TRBD2 (5 bases). V was clipped by 6 bases and J by 0 bases, with 12 bases between them. Germline V gene data show CDR1 as SNHLY and CDR2 as FYNNEI. This CDR3 spans 14 amino acids. CDR3 nucleotides: TGTGCCAGCAGGTCGGGGAAGGACTCCTACGAGCAGTACTTC. Translation gives CASRSGKDSYEQYF.

The table lists this clonotype with many counts. The chain carries TRBV7-9 and TRBJ2-1; no definite D call. The CDR3 totals 11 residues. V lost 6 bases and J 6 bases, leaving 6 bases between the germline ends. CDR1 and CDR2 from the germline V gene are SEHNR and FQNEAQ (reference sequence). DNA of the CDR3: TGTGCCAGCAGTTACGTCAATGAGCAGTTCTTC. Its protein product is CASSYVNEQFF.

This clonotype was recorded many times. The chain uses TRBV28 and TRBJ2-5; D not resolved. The germline gives CDR1 MDHEN, CDR2 SYDVKM. Trimming left V 7 bases short and J 4 bases short, with 13 bases between. CDR3 length: 13 residues. CDR3 nucleotide sequence: TGTGCCAGCACGTCCCGAACGCTAGAGACCCAGTACTTC. As protein: CASTSRTLETQYF.

This clonotype appeared many times. CDR3 nucleotides: TGTGCCAGCAGCTTAGTCGGGGCCCTGAACACTGAAGCTTTCTTT. Amino acid sequence: CASSLVGALNTEAFF. The chain links TRBV7-9 to TRBJ1-1, with D possibly TRBD1 on 5 matching bases. CDR3 length: 15 amino acids. V gave up 1 base and J gave up 0 bases, with 9 bases separating them. CDR1 and CDR2 (germline): SEHNR, FQNEAQ (reference sequence).

This clonotype was detected ten times or more. V and J are TRBV10-3 and TRBJ2-3, with TRBD2 identical over 8 bases. Trimming removed 8 bases from V and 3 bases from J; junction bases left unmatched: 16. CDR1 ENHRY and CDR2 SYGVKD come from the germline V gene. The CDR3 contains 17 residues. CDR3 region: CAIGMTSVGFGTDTQYF. In nucleotides, the CDR3 is TGTGCCATCGGAATGACTAGCGTAGGGTTTGGTACAGATACGCAGTATTTT.

This clonotype was found many times. The chain joins TRBV10-3 to TRBJ2-1; no clear D gene. The V gene's germline CDR1 is ENHRY and CDR2 SYGVKD. The CDR3 has 13 amino acids. V lost 4 bases to trimming and J lost 4 bases, with 8 bases between them. As DNA, the CDR3 is TGTGCCATCAGTGCCGCGAGATACAATGAGCAGTTCTTC. It translates to CAISAARYNEQFF.

This clonotype was seen ten or more times. The V gene is TRBV6-1, the J gene TRBJ2-2; 8 bases match TRBD1. Germline trimming cut 2 bases from V and 3 bases from J; bases unmatched to any gene: 8. CDR3 size: 17 residues. Germline CDR1 and CDR2: MNHNS and SASEGT. Here the CDR3 DNA reads TGTGCCAGCAGTGAACAGGGGGCAAGAGAGGACACCGGGGAGCTGTTTTTT. Translated: CASSEQGAREDTGELFF.

The table lists this clonotype with a few counts. A clone one base away is much larger, so this may be a read error. J is TRBJ1-1 and V is TRBV9, with a possible D match to TRBD1 (5 bases). V gave up 4 bases and J gave up 1 base, with 14 bases separating them. CDR1 is SGDLS, CDR2 YYNGEE, per germline. There are 15 residues in the CDR3. The CDR3 nucleotides are TGTGCCAGCAGCTGCCGTTGGGGGGAGAACACTGAAGCTTTCTTT. As protein: CASSCRWGENTEAFF.

This clonotype was detected many times. The chain carries TRBV19 and TRBJ1-5; the match to TRBD1 covers 9 bases. CDR3 length equals 15 residues. V lost 5 bases, J lost 6 bases, and 8 bases stayed unmatched. The germline V gene has CDR1 LNHDA and CDR2 SQIVND (reference sequence). CDR3 amino acids: CASSSSGQGFQPQHF. The CDR3, as DNA: TGTGCCAGTAGTTCCTCGGGACAGGGATTTCAGCCCCAGCATTTT.

At least ten counts were recorded for this clonotype. V usage is TRBV7-2 and J usage is TRBJ1-4, with TRBD1 matching over 7 bases. Germline assignment: CDR1 SGHTA and CDR2 FQGNSA. The ends lost 0 bases at V and 4 bases at J; junction bases unmatched: 2. The CDR3 totals 15 residues. The DNA of the CDR3 is TGTGCCAGCAGCTTAGCGACAGGGAGTAATGAAAAACTGTTTTTT. This codes for CASSLATGSNEKLFF.

This clonotype was recorded a few times. Germline is not matched at one junction end, which may reflect a read error. This rearrangement joins TRBV20-1 to TRBJ1-6; unclear D gene. The CDR3 runs to 14 residues. CDR1 is DFQATT and CDR2 is SNEGSKA in the germline V gene (reference sequence). The CDR3 nucleotides are TGCAGTGCTAGAGTAAACCAGTATAATTCACCCCGCCACTTT. Protein sequence: CSARVNQYNSPRHF.

In its sample, this clonotype was seen many times. The chain employs TRBV6-2 or TRBV6-3 and TRBJ2-2; 8 bases are a match to TRBD1. There are 15 residues in the CDR3. Germline lookup yields CDR1 MNHEY and CDR2 SVGEGT. The junction had 4 bases not matched to a gene; V was cut back by 6 bases and J by 1 base. CDR3 nucleotides: TGTGCCAGCAGCCGGGACAGGCGGAACACCGGGGAGCTGTTTTTT. Its translation: CASSRDRRNTGELFF.

The rearrangement joins TRBV19 to TRBJ2-1; 7 bases agree with TRBD1. This CDR3 contains 14 residues. V trimming: 7 bases; J trimming: 4 bases; junction bases outside the gene matches: 7. Germline CDR1 and CDR2: LNHDA and SQIVND (reference sequence). CDR3: CASTLGGRYNEQFF. The CDR3 DNA sequence: TGTGCCAGTACCTTAGGGGGCAGATACAATGAGCAGTTCTTC. Together with reference TRBV19 and TRBJ2-1, the CDR3 gives the full variable domain: DGGITQSPKYLFRKEGQNVTLSCEQNLNHDAMYWYRQDPGQGLRLIYYSQIVNDFQKGDIAEGYSVSREKKESFPLTVTSAQKNPTAFYLCASTLGGRYNEQFFGPGTRLTVL.

The sample holds many counts of this clonotype. The chain uses TRBV11-2 and TRBJ2-1, with D perhaps matching TRBD1 (6 bases). Germline values: CDR1 SGHAT, CDR2 FQNNGV. V shed 3 bases and J shed 0 bases, with 12 bases lying between them. This CDR3 region has 16 residues. The CDR3 spells CASSFETGSSYNEQFF. CDR3 nucleotide sequence: TGTGCCAGCAGCTTTGAGACAGGAAGCTCCTACAATGAGCAGTTCTTC.

Many counts were recorded for this clonotype. The chain is built from TRBV6-6 and TRBJ2-2, with 8 positions matching TRBD1. Per germline, CDR1 MNHNY and CDR2 SVGAGI (reference sequence). The CDR3 runs 16 residues. V shed 6 bases, J shed 6 bases, and the junction held 12 bases outside the gene matches. The CDR3 DNA reads as TGTGCCAGCAGCAACGGACAGGGACGACGTTCCGGGGAGCTGTTTTTT. As protein: CASSNGQGRRSGELFF.

In this sample, this clonotype turned up many times. J is TRBJ2-5 and V is TRBV30; no firm D call. The germline V gene has CDR1 GTSNPN and CDR2 SVGIG (reference sequence). V was pared by 1 base and J by 5 bases, with 11 bases between. This CDR3 has 13 residues. CDR3 sequence: CAWSGQIQETQYF. CDR3 bases: TGTGCCTGGAGTGGACAAATACAGGAGACCCAGTACTTC.